The 32 T cell receptor beta chains in this list originate from one sample, sequenced in a study of cytomegalovirus exposure and HLA in healthy donors. The data were produced by immunoSEQ multiplex PCR, yet TCRdb's version contains in-frame clones alone and is incomplete. Of some 170,000 clones listed, about 85% were seen once; the top ten hold about 2.1%. The sequenced sample consisted of PBMCs. These receptor sequences come from a man aged 25 to 45 in good health and CMV-seropositive.

The chain is built from TRBV13 and TRBJ1-3, with a tentative D call TRBD1 (6 bases). The CDR3 is 15 residues long. V was shortened by 4 bases and J by 4 bases, with 14 bases between the two germline ends. Germline CDR1 and CDR2: PRHDT and FYEKMQ (reference sequence). Here the CDR3 reads CASSSQGRGGNTIYF. The CDR3 coding sequence is TGTGCCAGCAGCTCGCAGGGGCGGGGGGGAAACACCATATATTTT.

The chain links TRBV27 to TRBJ2-5, with a weak D call TRBD2 (6 bases). Per germline, CDR1 MNHEY and CDR2 SMNVEV (reference sequence). Between the trimmed V and J ends, which lost 7 bases and 5 bases, there was a span of 14 bases. CDR3 length equals 13 residues. DNA for the CDR3: TGTGCCAGCATGCCGGGCGGGGCGGAGACCCAGTACTTC. This sequence encodes CASMPGGAETQYF.

This clone was seen a single time. The chain recombines TRBV7-2 with TRBJ1-6, with TRBD1 matching over 7 bases. With 3 bases clipped from V and 16 bases from J, the junction kept 9 bases outside the gene matches. Germline CDR1 SGHTA, CDR2 FQGNSA. The CDR3 is 13 residues long. CDR3 sequence: CASSLEPGTALHF. DNA for the CDR3: TGTGCCAGCAGCTTGGAACCGGGGACAGCTCTCCACTTT.

This chain uses TRBV7-6 with TRBJ1-2; D possibly corresponds to TRBD1 (6 bases). V lost 1 base and J 5 bases, leaving 8 bases between the germline ends. Germline assignment: CDR1 SGHVS and CDR2 FNYEAQ. The CDR3 is made up of 13 amino acids. CDR3 residues: CASSLDQGYGYTF. CDR3 in DNA: TGTGCCAGCAGCTTAGACCAGGGGTATGGCTACACCTTC.

The V gene is TRBV27, the J gene TRBJ2-1; 10 positions agree with TRBD2. Germline assignment: CDR1 MNHEY and CDR2 SMNVEV (reference sequence). Germline trimming cut 10 bases from V and 4 bases from J; bases unmatched to any gene: 7. The CDR3 has 14 residues. CDR3 coding DNA: TGTGCCACCGCCCTAGCGGGGGTTTACAATGAGCAGTTCTTC. This translates into CATALAGVYNEQFF.

The gene calls are TRBV11-3 and TRBJ2-1; 9 positions agree with TRBD2. The J segment lost 1 base and the V segment lost 3 bases, leaving 1 base of the junction unmatched. The CDR3 consists of 15 residues. Germline values: CDR1 SGHNT, CDR2 YENEEA. CDR3 sequence reads: CASSFSGGSYNEQFF. For the CDR3, the DNA is TGTGCCAGCAGCTTTAGCGGGGGTTCCTACAATGAGCAGTTCTTC.

The chain links TRBV5-1 to TRBJ1-1, with TRBD1 matching over 7 bases. This CDR3 contains 14 residues. Germline CDR1 is SGHRS and CDR2 is YFSETQ. Losses at the gene ends were 4 bases for V and 1 base for J; bases not matched to a gene: 4. CDR3 amino acids: CASSPHRGNTEAFF. The CDR3 nucleotides read TGCGCCAGCAGCCCGCACAGGGGGAACACTGAAGCTTTCTTT.

The chain uses TRBV6-6 and TRBJ1-1; D unresolved. This CDR3 is 15 amino acids long. Trimming pared 4 bases from V and 1 base from J, leaving 13 bases between. Germline loops: CDR1 MNHNY, CDR2 SVGAGI (reference sequence). The CDR3 here is CASSFSGSQNTEAFF. CDR3 sequence (DNA): TGTGCCAGCAGTTTCTCCGGGAGTCAGAACACTGAAGCTTTCTTT.

The rearrangement links TRBV19 to TRBJ1-2; 7 bases are shared with TRBD1. The ends lost 1 base at V and 4 bases at J; junction bases unmatched: 6. Germline V gene data show CDR1 as LNHDA and CDR2 as SQIVND (reference sequence). The CDR3 is 15 amino acids. The CDR3 nucleotides read TGTGCCAGTAGTATAGCCCCGCGACAGGGCTATGGCTACACCTTC. Protein: CASSIAPRQGYGYTF.

The chain employs TRBV11-1 and TRBJ1-1; D is perhaps TRBD1 (6 bases). This CDR3 spans 14 amino acids. Per germline, CDR1 SGHAT and CDR2 FQDESV (reference sequence). The V end lost 1 base, the J end lost 4 bases, and 10 bases lay between the germline ends. The CDR3 is CASSLERGATEAFF. In DNA form, the CDR3 reads TGTGCCAGCAGCTTAGAGCGGGGGGCCACTGAAGCTTTCTTT.

About this clone: The junction does not match germline at one end; this may be a read error. The V and J genes are TRBV7-7 and TRBJ2-5, with TRBD2 identical over 13 bases. This CDR3 comprises 15 residues. Germline CDR1 reads SSHAT; CDR2 reads FNYEAQ (reference sequence). CDR3 loop: CASSPRLAGGETQYF. CDR3 coding DNA: TGTGCTAGCAGCCCCCGACTAGCGGGGGGTGAGACCCAGTACTTC.

CDR3 nucleotide sequence: TGTGCCAGCAGCTTGGGACAGGGTATGGGAAACACCATATATTTT. Its translation: CASSLGQGMGNTIYF. The chain combines TRBV7-6 with TRBJ1-3; 9 nucleotides line up with TRBD1. V lost 3 bases and J lost 4; bases outside the gene matches: 4. Germline V gene sequence: CDR1 SGHVS, CDR2 FNYEAQ. The CDR3 is 15 amino acids.

The J gene is TRBJ2-3, the V gene TRBV18, with 8 bases that match TRBD2. CDR1 is KGHSH and CDR2 is LQKENI in the germline V gene. CDR3 length: 18 residues. The V and J ends lost 6 bases and 0 bases, in that order; junction bases with no gene match: 14. CDR3 sequence: CASSPEESGGGSTDTQYF. The CDR3 DNA sequence: TGTGCCAGCTCCCCCGAAGAATCGGGCGGGGGGAGCACAGATACGCAGTATTTT.

V is TRBV9 and J is TRBJ1-5; D is ambiguous. The CDR3 length is 14 residues. Germline CDR1 is SGDLS and CDR2 is YYNGEE. V was clipped by 4 bases and J by 0 bases, with 8 bases between them. In nucleotides, the CDR3 is TGTGCCAGCAGCCTTGACATTAGCAATCAGCCCCAGCATTTT. Protein product: CASSLDISNQPQHF.

V gene TRBV5-1 combines with J gene TRBJ2-5; the D gene is possibly TRBD2 (6 bases). This CDR3 spans 14 amino acids. Per germline, CDR1 SGHRS and CDR2 YFSETQ. V was trimmed by 4 bases and J by 5 bases, leaving 15 bases between them. DNA of the CDR3: TGCGCCAGCAGCCGCGGGAACCTTAGGGAGACCCAGTACTTC. It translates to CASSRGNLRETQYF.

The genes are TRBV13 and TRBJ2-7; 10 nucleotides match TRBD2. There are 14 residues in the CDR3. Germline trimming cut 1 base from V and 6 bases from J; bases unmatched to any gene: 3. CDR1 PRHDT and CDR2 FYEKMQ come from the germline V gene (reference sequence). The CDR3 loop is CASSLEAGGAEQYF. As DNA, the CDR3 is TGTGCCAGCAGCTTAGAAGCGGGGGGGGCCGAGCAGTACTTC.

V gene TRBV2 combines with J gene TRBJ2-3, with D possibly matching TRBD2 (6 bases). In germline, CDR1 is SNHLY, CDR2 FYNNEI. The CDR3 loop spans 13 amino acids. Trimming removed 6 bases from V and 5 bases from J, with 12 bases in between. This chain's CDR3 is CASSLMGGDTQYF. The DNA for the CDR3 is TGTGCCAGCAGCCTTATGGGGGGAGATACGCAGTATTTT. The full variable domain, with the rest looked up from reference TRBV2 and TRBJ2-3, is EPEVTQTPSHQVTQMGQEVILRCVPISNHLYFYWYRQILGQKVEFLVSFYNNEISEKSEIFDDQFSVERPDGSNFTLKIRSTKLEDSAMYFCASSLMGGDTQYFGPGTRLTVL.

The V call is TRBV7-2, the J call TRBJ2-7; 7 bases are a match to TRBD2. Germline loops: CDR1 SGHTA, CDR2 FQGNSA. This CDR3 is 15 amino acids long. With 3 bases clipped from V and 1 base from J, the junction kept 6 bases outside the gene matches. The CDR3 DNA sequence: TGTGCCAGCAGCTTTCGTGGGGGGGTTTCCTACGAGCAGTACTTC. Its translation: CASSFRGGVSYEQYF.

This clone was observed once. V gene TRBV7-2 combines with J gene TRBJ2-3, with TRBD1 matching 7 bases. Germline lookup yields CDR1 SGHTA and CDR2 FQGNSA. V shed 5 bases and J 2 bases; nucleotides not matched to a gene: 7. CDR3 length: 15 amino acids. The CDR3 bases are TGTGCCAGCAGCCCACAAGGGACAGCCACAGATACGCAGTATTTT. The encoded protein is CASSPQGTATDTQYF. The full variable domain, its missing parts supplied by reference TRBV7-2 and TRBJ2-3, is GAGVSQSPSNKVTEKGKDVELRCDPISGHTALYWYRQSLGQGLEFLIYFQGNSAPDKSGLPSDRFSAERTGGSVSTLTIQRTQQEDSAVYLCASSPQGTATDTQYFGPGTRLTVL.

The chain employs TRBV6-5 and TRBJ2-7, with D tentatively TRBD2 (5 bases). The CDR3 extends over 13 amino acids. Germline CDR1 MNHEY, CDR2 SVGAGI. V dropped 6 bases and J dropped 2 bases, with 11 bases sitting between them. CDR3 loop: CASREDEAYEQYF. The DNA of the CDR3 is TGTGCCAGCAGGGAGGACGAGGCCTACGAGCAGTACTTC.

This clone showed up just a few times. J is TRBJ2-2 and V is TRBV28; the match to TRBD1 covers 8 bases. The CDR3 loop spans 16 amino acids. Germline CDR1 and CDR2: MDHEN and SYDVKM. The junction had 7 bases not matched to a gene; V was cut back by 6 bases and J by 1 base. The CDR3, as DNA: TGTGCCAGCAGCCCATCAGACAGGGGGAACACCGGGGAGCTGTTTTTT. Encoded protein: CASSPSDRGNTGELFF.

V is TRBV4-3 and J is TRBJ2-1; no clear D. Looked up from germline, CDR1 is LGHNA and CDR2 is YSLEER. The CDR3 is 15 residues long. The V gene lost 4 bases and the J gene lost 6 bases, with 16 bases spanning the gap. Written as DNA, the CDR3 is TGCGCCAGCAGCCCGAACCGCGACTTTGGCAATGAGCAGTTCTTC. It yields the protein CASSPNRDFGNEQFF.

The V call is TRBV30, the J call TRBJ2-5, with TRBD1 identical over 8 bases. Germline CDR1 and CDR2: GTSNPN and SVGIG (reference sequence). CDR3 length equals 13 residues. The ends lost 2 bases at V and 4 bases at J; junction bases unmatched: 3. CDR3: CAWSRDRGETQYF. CDR3 DNA: TGTGCCTGGAGTAGAGACAGGGGAGAGACCCAGTACTTC.

This rearrangement joins TRBV6-5 to TRBJ2-7; TRBD1 matches at 11 bases. CDR3 length equals 15 residues. V shed 2 bases and J 3 bases; nucleotides not matched to a gene: 3. The germline CDR1 and CDR2 sequences are MNHEY and SVGAGI. CDR3 sequence (DNA): TGTGCCAGCAGTTACAGCGGGACAGGGGGCTACGAGCAGTACTTC. It yields the protein CASSYSGTGGYEQYF.

The sample holds one count of this clone. This chain uses TRBV27 with TRBJ2-2; D is perhaps TRBD2 (5 bases). The CDR3 consists of 15 residues. In germline, CDR1 is MNHEY, CDR2 SMNVEV (reference sequence). Trimming cost V 1 base and J 5 bases, with 11 bases left between them. The CDR3 DNA reads TGTGCCAGCAGTTTATTCGGAGGTAAAACCGGGGAGCTGTTTTTT. It translates to CASSLFGGKTGELFF.

This rearrangement joins TRBV4-1 to TRBJ1-1, with unresolved D. V shed 1 base and J shed 1 base, with 7 bases lying between them. The CDR3 loop spans 14 amino acids. CDR1 and CDR2 from the germline V gene are MGHRA and YSYEKL. The CDR3 here is CASSQAGSNTEAFF. As DNA, the CDR3 is TGCGCCAGCAGCCAAGCTGGCTCGAACACTGAAGCTTTCTTT.

The V and J genes are TRBV14 and TRBJ1-4; the D is unclear. This CDR3 has 13 residues. Germline lookup yields CDR1 SGHDN and CDR2 FVKESK. Deletions cut 1 base from V and 8 bases from J, with 8 bases between. The CDR3 DNA sequence: TGTGCCAGCAGCCAAGGGATCGGGGAAAAACTGTTTTTT. Encoded protein: CASSQGIGEKLFF.

The chain has TRBV6-5 and TRBJ2-7; the match to TRBD2 covers 7 bases. The V gene's germline CDR1 is MNHEY and CDR2 SVGAGI. Trimming took 2 bases from V and 2 from J; bases not matched to a gene: 3. This CDR3 has 14 residues. The CDR3 here is CASSYGAGAYEQYF. The CDR3 DNA reads as TGTGCCAGCAGTTACGGCGCGGGAGCCTACGAGCAGTACTTC.

This chain joins TRBV28 and TRBJ1-2; the D gene is possibly TRBD1 (6 bases). The CDR3 loop spans 12 amino acids. Trimming shortened V by 5 bases and J by 4 bases, and 8 bases separated the two germline ends. Germline V lookup: CDR1 MDHEN, CDR2 SYDVKM. The CDR3 region has the DNA TGTGCCAGCAGTCTAGGGGGCTATGGCTACACCTTC. This codes for CASSLGGYGYTF.

The gene calls are TRBV19 and TRBJ2-7, with TRBD2 as a possible D gene (6 bases). CDR3 length: 13 residues. The V gene lost 6 bases and the J gene lost 5 bases, with 14 bases spanning the gap. The germline CDR1 and CDR2 sequences are LNHDA and SQIVND (reference sequence). The CDR3 protein is CASSPWRGNEQYF. The DNA of the CDR3 is TGTGCCAGTAGCCCTTGGCGGGGTAACGAGCAGTACTTC.

This sequence joins TRBV29-1 and TRBJ1-1; tentative D call: TRBD1 (5 bases). V was trimmed by 4 bases and J by 7 bases, leaving 13 bases between them. This CDR3 is 12 amino acids long. Germline V gene lookup returns CDR1 SQVTM and CDR2 ANQGSEA. CDR3 amino acids: CSVGRDAIEAFF. In DNA form, the CDR3 reads TGCAGCGTTGGGCGGGACGCCATTGAAGCTTTCTTT.

The chain employs TRBV6-5 and TRBJ1-2, with D possibly matching TRBD1 (5 bases). Trimming removed 4 bases from V and 7 bases from J, with 16 bases in between. This CDR3 is 14 amino acids long. Germline V gene sequence: CDR1 MNHEY, CDR2 SVGAGI. CDR3 residues: CASSSFQGRTGYTF. CDR3 in DNA: TGTGCCAGCAGTTCGTTTCAGGGAAGGACTGGCTACACCTTC.